This entry lists 30 T cell receptor beta chains sequenced from one sample in a study of cytomegalovirus exposure and HLA in healthy donors. TCRdb's copy holds only in-frame clones and misses some; the assay was immunoSEQ multiplex PCR. The table lists tens of thousands of clones, about 89% of them singletons. The material sequenced was PBMCs. Source of these receptors: a woman under 30 in good health and CMV-seronegative.

The J gene is TRBJ2-5, the V gene TRBV29-1; 9 bases map to TRBD2. V was clipped by 8 bases and J by 5 bases; unmatched bases: 9. The CDR3 has 13 residues. CDR1 and CDR2 (germline): SQVTM, ANQGSEA. The CDR3 is CSPRLAGHETQYF. The CDR3 DNA follows: TGCAGCCCCCGGCTAGCGGGGCACGAGACCCAGTACTTC.

There are a few counts of this clone. The CDR3 DNA sequence: TGCGCCAGCCAGTCGCTTGACAATCAGCCCCAGCATTTT. Translating gives CASQSLDNQPQHF. This chain joins TRBV10-2 and TRBJ1-5; no clear D. Per germline, CDR1 WSHSY and CDR2 SAAADI. The CDR3 runs to 13 residues. Deletions cut 8 bases from V and 3 bases from J, with 11 bases between.

This clone was detected only once. For the CDR3, the DNA is TGTGCCAGTAGTTCCTGGACAGGGACGAGCCAAGAGACCCAGTACTTC. Translated: CASSSWTGTSQETQYF. The rearrangement uses TRBV19 and TRBJ2-5; 8 bases match TRBD1. Germline assignment: CDR1 LNHDA and CDR2 SQIVND (reference sequence). The CDR3 extends over 16 amino acids. After removal of 5 bases from V and 1 base from J, the junction contained 9 bases not matched to a gene. The full variable domain, completed using reference TRBV19 and TRBJ2-5, is DGGITQSPKYLFRKEGQNVTLSCEQNLNHDAMYWYRQDPGQGLRLIYYSQIVNDFQKGDIAEGYSVSREKKESFPLTVTSAQKNPTAFYLCASSSWTGTSQETQYFGPGTRLLVL.

J is TRBJ2-1 and V is TRBV10-3, with TRBD2 as a possible D gene (7 bases). The CDR3 totals 14 residues. CDR1 is ENHRY, CDR2 SYGVKD, per germline. V lost 7 bases and J lost 2, with 12 bases in between. The CDR3 nucleotides are TGTGCCATCATCTCGGGGGGCGCCTACAATGAGCAGTTCTTC. Translated: CAIISGGAYNEQFF.

The DNA for the CDR3 is TGTGCCAGCAGTTACTCGAACAGCCATAACACCGGGGAGCTGTTTTTT. This translates into CASSYSNSHNTGELFF. This chain joins TRBV6-5 and TRBJ2-2; D is uncertain. With 0 bases removed from V and 2 bases from J, the gap between germline ends came to 10 bases. CDR1 and CDR2 (germline): MNHEY, SVGAGI. CDR3 length: 16 amino acids.

The V call is TRBV14, the J call TRBJ2-5; D is perhaps TRBD2 (5 bases). Germline assignment: CDR1 SGHDN and CDR2 FVKESK. V gave up 5 bases and J gave up 4 bases, with 11 bases separating them. This CDR3 spans 13 amino acids. Written as DNA, the CDR3 is TGTGCCAGCAGCGCCGGTCGGGGAGAGACCCAGTACTTC. It codes for CASSAGRGETQYF.

This chain connects TRBV2 to TRBJ2-1; 8 nucleotides match TRBD2. The CDR3 runs 15 residues. Germline values: CDR1 SNHLY, CDR2 FYNNEI. V lost 6 bases and J lost 2; bases outside the gene matches: 6. This chain's CDR3 is CASRTGGATYNEQFF. The CDR3 DNA sequence: TGTGCCAGCAGAACCGGGGGGGCTACCTACAATGAGCAGTTCTTC. The variable domain in full, completed from reference TRBV2 and TRBJ2-1, reads EPEVTQTPSHQVTQMGQEVILRCVPISNHLYFYWYRQILGQKVEFLVSFYNNEISEKSEIFDDQFSVERPDGSNFTLKIRSTKLEDSAMYFCASRTGGATYNEQFFGPGTRLTVL.

The CDR3 DNA reads TGTGCCAGCAAGAGGGGGCGCACAGATACGCAGTATTTT. Translation: CASKRGRTDTQYF. This sequence joins TRBV6-5 and TRBJ2-3; 7 bases align to TRBD1. Germline values: CDR1 MNHEY, CDR2 SVGAGI. This CDR3 is built from 13 residues. Trimming removed 7 bases from V and 1 base from J; junction bases left unmatched: 2.

The chain has TRBV5-1 and TRBJ2-2, with 9 bases identical to TRBD2. The V segment lost 5 bases and the J segment 6 bases; nucleotides outside the gene matches: 5. This CDR3 has 14 residues. Germline CDR1 and CDR2: SGHRS and YFSETQ. CDR3 bases: TGCGCCAGCAGACCTAGCGGGATGCCCGGGGAGCTGTTTTTT. Translation gives CASRPSGMPGELFF.

The gene calls are TRBV11-2 and TRBJ2-5, with 8 bases matching TRBD2. Trimming at V came to 2 bases and at J to 4 bases, leaving 0 bases not matched to a gene. Germline CDR1 reads SGHAT; CDR2 reads FQNNGV. CDR3 length equals 13 residues. CDR3: CASSLLAGETQYF. In DNA form, the CDR3 reads TGTGCCAGCAGCTTACTAGCGGGAGAGACCCAGTACTTC.

CDR3 in amino acids: CATQSGLAGGPSRNEQFF. CDR3 in DNA: TGTGCCACGCAGTCGGGACTAGCGGGAGGGCCAAGTCGGAATGAGCAGTTCTTC. V is TRBV10-3 and J is TRBJ2-1, with 16 bases matching TRBD2. Looked up from germline, CDR1 is ENHRY and CDR2 is SYGVKD. V shed 10 bases and J 7 bases; nucleotides not matched to a gene: 16. The CDR3 contains 18 residues.

The CDR3 DNA follows: TGTGCCAGCAGCTTAGTTGGACTAGCGGGTAAACCCTACGAGCAGTACTTC. Translating gives CASSLVGLAGKPYEQYF. This rearrangement joins TRBV7-9 to TRBJ2-7, with 11 bases lining up with TRBD2. Germline CDR1 reads SEHNR; CDR2 reads FQNEAQ (reference sequence). This CDR3 contains 17 residues. J was trimmed by 2 bases and V by 1 base; bases with no gene match: 7.

The gene calls are TRBV19 and TRBJ2-2; 9 nucleotides agree with TRBD2. V shed 3 bases and J 6 bases; nucleotides not matched to a gene: 5. The CDR3 consists of 15 residues. Germline V CDR1 and CDR2: LNHDA, SQIVND (reference sequence). CDR3 protein: CASSIVGTSSGELFF. DNA of the CDR3: TGTGCCAGTAGTATTGTCGGGACTAGCTCCGGGGAGCTGTTTTTT.

This chain uses TRBV7-9 with TRBJ1-1, with D unclear. CDR1 is SEHNR, CDR2 FQNEAQ, per germline (reference sequence). The CDR3 has 13 amino acids. Trimming stripped 6 bases from V and 2 bases from J, with 10 bases between. CDR3: CASSSEGNTEAFF. CDR3 DNA sequence: TGTGCCAGCAGTTCCGAGGGCAACACTGAAGCTTTCTTT.

Of note for this clone: Other DNA sequences within the sample encode an identical CDR3. This chain links TRBV7-2 with TRBJ2-5; D unclear. The CDR3 totals 12 residues. Germline CDR1 and CDR2: SGHTA and FQGNSA. Deletions cut 4 bases from V and 0 bases from J, with 3 bases between. The DNA for the CDR3 is TGTGCCAGCAGCTCATACCAAGAGACCCAGTACTTC. This encodes CASSSYQETQYF.

The chain uses TRBV5-1 and TRBJ2-3; D may be TRBD2 (6 bases). Germline lookup yields CDR1 SGHRS and CDR2 YFSETQ. The CDR3 runs to 15 residues. Trimming cost V 7 bases and J 2 bases, with 17 bases left between them. CDR3 nucleotide sequence: TGCGCCAGCGACGCCGGAGGGAGAGTCACAGATACGCAGTATTTT. Protein: CASDAGGRVTDTQYF. The full variable domain, rest sourced from reference TRBV5-1 and TRBJ2-3, is KAGVTQTPRYLIKTRGQQVTLSCSPISGHRSVSWYQQTPGQGLQFLFEYFSETQRNKGNFPGRFSGRQFSNSRSEMNVSTLELGDSALYLCASDAGGRVTDTQYFGPGTRLTVL.

This rearrangement joins TRBV6-5 to TRBJ1-2, with a weak D call TRBD1 (6 bases). The V gene lost 0 bases and the J gene lost 4 bases, with 9 bases spanning the gap. Germline V gene sequence: CDR1 MNHEY, CDR2 SVGAGI. The CDR3 length is 14 residues. This CDR3 is CASSYSQGLYGYTF. The CDR3 DNA reads TGTGCCAGCAGTTACTCACAGGGCCTCTATGGCTACACCTTC.

The chain combines TRBV7-2 with TRBJ1-2; 9 nucleotides align to TRBD1. V dropped 6 bases and J dropped 8; count of bases not matched to a gene: 7. The germline V gene has CDR1 SGHTA and CDR2 FQGNSA. CDR3 length: 13 amino acids. CDR3 loop: CASSRDRGKGYTF. CDR3 in DNA: TGTGCCAGCAGTCGCGACAGGGGGAAGGGCTACACCTTC. The whole variable domain, filled in from reference TRBV7-2 and TRBJ1-2, reads GAGVSQSPSNKVTEKGKDVELRCDPISGHTALYWYRQSLGQGLEFLIYFQGNSAPDKSGLPSDRFSAERTGGSVSTLTIQRTQQEDSAVYLCASSRDRGKGYTFGSGTRLTVV.

This clone was detected once. The chain is built from TRBV7-9 and TRBJ2-5; a weak D match, TRBD1 (5 bases). Trimming cost V 1 base and J 2 bases, with 5 bases left between them. The CDR3 length is 13 residues. Germline V gene data show CDR1 as SEHNR and CDR2 as FQNEAQ (reference sequence). The CDR3 bases are TGTGCCAGCAGCTTAGAGGGGCAAGAGACCCAGTACTTC. It codes for CASSLEGQETQYF.

The chain joins TRBV5-1 to TRBJ2-2; D ambiguous. V lost 2 bases and J 4 bases, leaving 6 bases between the germline ends. CDR1 is SGHRS, CDR2 YFSETQ, per germline. The CDR3 is made up of 13 amino acids. The CDR3: CASSLLPTGELFF. CDR3 in DNA: TGCGCCAGCAGCTTACTTCCCACCGGGGAGCTGTTTTTT.

The sample holds one count of this clone. The rearrangement uses TRBV30 and TRBJ1-2, with D perhaps TRBD1 (6 bases). This CDR3 spans 15 amino acids. The germline V gene encodes CDR1 GTSNPN and CDR2 SVGIG (reference sequence). Between the trimmed V and J ends, which lost 7 bases and 4 bases, there was a span of 22 bases. The CDR3 protein is CASLKRTDRLYGYTF. CDR3 nucleotides: TGTGCCTCATTAAAAAGGACAGATAGACTCTATGGCTACACCTTC. Full variable domain (missing parts from reference TRBV30 and TRBJ1-2): SQTIHQWPATLVQPVGSPLSLECTVEGTSNPNLYWYRQAAGRGLQLLFYSVGIGQISSEVPQNLSASRPQDRQFILSSKKLLLSDSGFYLCASLKRTDRLYGYTFGSGTRLTVV.

V and J are TRBV27 and TRBJ2-6; D may be TRBD1 (5 bases). From germline, CDR1 is MNHEY and CDR2 SMNVEV (reference sequence). Between the trimmed V and J ends, which lost 5 bases and 0 bases, there was a span of 14 bases. The CDR3 is made up of 17 amino acids. Here the CDR3 reads CASSQTTVNSGANVLTF. The DNA for the CDR3 is TGTGCCAGCAGTCAAACGACAGTGAACTCTGGGGCCAACGTCCTGACTTTC.

The V gene is TRBV5-4, the J gene TRBJ2-6, with 8 bases lining up with TRBD1. The CDR3 length is 18 residues. CDR1 and CDR2 from the germline V gene are SGHNT and YYREEE (reference sequence). J was trimmed by 0 bases and V by 3 bases; bases with no gene match: 8. In nucleotides, the CDR3 is TGTGCCAGCAGCTCCAGGGGGCCTAACTTCTCTGGGGCCAACGTCCTGACTTTC. As protein: CASSSRGPNFSGANVLTF.

The V and J genes are TRBV5-1 and TRBJ1-1; the D is unclear. Germline lookup yields CDR1 SGHRS and CDR2 YFSETQ. This CDR3 comprises 15 residues. The V end lost 5 bases, the J end lost 0 bases, and 14 bases lay between the germline ends. The CDR3 region has the DNA TGCGCCAGCAGTTCCCAAACCGCAGTGAACACTGAAGCTTTCTTT. Translating it yields CASSSQTAVNTEAFF.

The chain uses TRBV10-3 and TRBJ2-3, with 7 bases fitting TRBD2. CDR1 and CDR2 from the germline V gene are ENHRY and SYGVKD. Losses at the gene ends were 3 bases for V and 4 bases for J; bases not matched to a gene: 7. The CDR3 covers 15 residues. Here the CDR3 reads CAISDSGGSADTQYF. CDR3 in DNA: TGTGCCATCAGTGACTCTGGCGGGAGTGCAGATACGCAGTATTTT.

The J gene is TRBJ2-7, the V gene TRBV28, with 9 positions matching TRBD2. V shed 6 bases and J 2 bases; nucleotides not matched to a gene: 5. The germline gives CDR1 MDHEN, CDR2 SYDVKM. This CDR3 has 14 amino acids. CDR3 sequence (DNA): TGTGCCAGCAGAACCGGGACTAGCACCTACGAGCAGTACTTC. Protein: CASRTGTSTYEQYF.

The V gene is TRBV19, the J gene TRBJ2-2; D perhaps matches TRBD1 (5 bases). This CDR3 comprises 14 residues. Germline CDR1 and CDR2: LNHDA and SQIVND (reference sequence). Trimming removed 5 bases from V and 4 bases from J, with 11 bases in between. CDR3: CASSPQGGTGELFF. The CDR3, as DNA: TGTGCCAGTAGTCCCCAGGGCGGCACCGGGGAGCTGTTTTTT. The complete variable domain, with remaining parts taken from reference TRBV19 and TRBJ2-2, reads DGGITQSPKYLFRKEGQNVTLSCEQNLNHDAMYWYRQDPGQGLRLIYYSQIVNDFQKGDIAEGYSVSREKKESFPLTVTSAQKNPTAFYLCASSPQGGTGELFFGEGSRLTVL.

The chain combines TRBV30 with TRBJ2-3, with a possible D match to TRBD2 (6 bases). The CDR3 length is 14 residues. Trimming left V 1 base short and J 2 bases short, with 10 bases between. Germline values: CDR1 GTSNPN, CDR2 SVGIG (reference sequence). The CDR3 sequence is CAWSGGLHTDTQYF. CDR3 DNA sequence: TGTGCCTGGAGTGGGGGACTTCACACAGATACGCAGTATTTT.

V and J are TRBV15 and TRBJ1-1, with TRBD1 matching 10 bases. Germline-derived CDR1 and CDR2 are LNHNV and YYDKDF (reference sequence). The V gene end was trimmed by 5 bases and the J gene end by 3 bases; junction bases not matched to a gene: 6. CDR3 length equals 15 residues. CDR3 residues: CATSPRTGGHTEAFF. The CDR3 nucleotides read TGTGCCACCAGCCCCCGGACAGGGGGACACACTGAAGCTTTCTTT.

The chain recombines TRBV28 with TRBJ1-1; a possible D gene is TRBD1 (5 bases). The CDR3 runs 14 residues. V lost 3 bases to trimming and J lost 5 bases, with 13 bases between them. CDR1 is MDHEN, CDR2 SYDVKM, per germline. CDR3 sequence (DNA): TGTGCCAGCAGTTTTCCAGGGAAGACGACTGAAGCTTTCTTT. Protein product: CASSFPGKTTEAFF.